This T cell receptor beta chain came from a study of response to subunit inactivated influenza vaccine. This CDR3 is 17 amino acids long. Trimming shortened V by 6 bases and J by 4 bases, and 23 bases separated the two germline ends. Germline CDR1 reads SNHLY; CDR2 reads FYNNEI. This clonotype was observed a few times. Its target is not known. Study conclusions and caveats: Few additional T cells are recruited per seasonal influenza vaccination, authors suggested.

TCRdb recomputed calls from the RT-PCR reads with MiXCR, one row per CDR3 protein. The sample carries about 700,000 distinct CDR3 sequences, roughly 13% recorded once. The input for sequencing was PBMCs from blood, taken 14 days before vaccination. The clonotype originates from a middle-aged man who received an inactivated influenza vaccine. This sequence joins TRBV2 and TRBJ2-3, with D possibly TRBD2 on 7 matching bases. In nucleotides, the CDR3 is TGTGCCAGCAGCTTGCTCCGGGGGGCAGGAAAGGCAGATACGCAGTATTTT. Translation: CASSLLRGAGKADTQYF.